This T cell receptor (beta chain) stems from a study of cytomegalovirus exposure and HLA in healthy donors. Per germline, CDR1 MGHRA and CDR2 YSYEKL. Trimming removed 1 base from V and 8 bases from J, with 14 bases in between. The CDR3 is made up of 15 amino acids. PCR amplification relied on 60 Vbeta primers (plus 13 Jbeta primers). The data were produced by immunoSEQ multiplex PCR, yet TCRdb's version contains in-frame clones alone and is incomplete. Of 100,000 to 150,000 clones detected, around 83% appear once; the ten largest clones hold approximately 3.1%. The origin of this receptor is a woman between 18 and 29 years old in good health and CMV-seropositive. The sequenced material came from PBMCs. The chain employs TRBV4-1 and TRBJ1-4, with D perhaps matching TRBD1 (5 bases). In DNA, the CDR3 is TGCGCCAGCAGCCAAGTTTTAGGGCGGGGGGAAAAACTGTTTTTT. It yields the protein CASSQVLGRGEKLFF.